This TCR beta chain was retrieved from a study of T-cell reconstitution after alpha-beta-depleted transplantation in children. In this sample, this clonotype turned up many times. Preparing the TCRbeta library involved the use of unique molecular identifiers. Using its own MiXCR run on the PCR reads, TCRdb lists one record per CDR3 protein. The sample lists some 200,000 distinct CDR3 sequences; around 9.6% were seen once. Deletions cut 7 bases from V and 3 bases from J, with 13 bases between. Germline loops: CDR1 ENHRY, CDR2 SYGVKD. This CDR3 spans 13 amino acids. Sequenced here: PBMCs from the stem cell graft donor, sampled from the stem cell graft. This TCR came from a human donor who donated a stem cell graft to a child with acute lymphoblastic leukemia. V gene TRBV10-3 combines with J gene TRBJ2-7; maybe TRBD2 (5 bases). CDR3 region: CAITEEGSYEQYF. The CDR3 DNA is TGTGCCATCACCGAAGAGGGCAGCTACGAGCAGTACTTC.